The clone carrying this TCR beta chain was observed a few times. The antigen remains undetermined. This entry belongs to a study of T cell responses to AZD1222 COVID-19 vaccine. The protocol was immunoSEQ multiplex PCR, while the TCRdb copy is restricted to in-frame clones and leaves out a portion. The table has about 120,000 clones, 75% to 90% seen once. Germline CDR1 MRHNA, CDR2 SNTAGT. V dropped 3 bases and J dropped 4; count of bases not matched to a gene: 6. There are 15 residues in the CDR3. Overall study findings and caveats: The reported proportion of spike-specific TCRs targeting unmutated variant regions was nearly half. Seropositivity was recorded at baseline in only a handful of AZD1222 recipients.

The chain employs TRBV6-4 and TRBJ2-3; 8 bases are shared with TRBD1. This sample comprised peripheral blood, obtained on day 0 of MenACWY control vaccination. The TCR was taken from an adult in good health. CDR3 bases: TGTGCCAGCAGTGAGCGGACAGGGAGCGCAGATACGCAGTATTTT. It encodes CASSERTGSADTQYF.